These 28 T cell receptor beta chains were all obtained from the same sample, sequenced in a study of T cells in Graves' hyperthyroidism and ophthalmopathy (dated by TCRdb to about 2019). The library was obtained by multiplex PCR. The sequencing machine was an Illumina HiSeq 2000. TCR beta CDR3 regions were amplified from RNA transcripts. The TCR CDR3 was subjected to a first round of RT-PCR using the HTBI primer set and the Qiagen OneStep RT-PCR kit. Clones were called with MiXCR by TCRdb after fastp trimmed the public reads at Q25, and only in-frame beta chains were retained. Duplicate CDR3 protein sequences are folded into a single record with the most common DNA and genes. This sample is represented by about 640,000 distinct CDR3 sequences; less than 25% of them were singletons. 34% of the sample comes from the top ten. Sequences were obtained from blood. The source is a man aged 30-40 years with Graves' ophthalmopathy.

This clonotype was found many times. The chain carries TRBV3-1 and TRBJ2-3, with D maybe TRBD2 (6 bases). Trimming took 0 bases from V and 2 from J, leaving 15 bases between them. The CDR3 is made up of 17 amino acids. Looked up from germline, CDR1 is LGHDT and CDR2 is YNNKEL (reference sequence). The CDR3: CASSQDDSGYHTDTQYF. The CDR3 coding sequence is TGTGCCAGCAGCCAAGATGATAGCGGCTACCACACAGATACGCAGTATTTT.

In this sample, this clonotype turned up many times. The chain employs TRBV30 and TRBJ2-1; TRBD2 matches at 12 bases. Germline lookup yields CDR1 GTSNPN and CDR2 SVGIG (reference sequence). The CDR3 totals 18 residues. The V gene end was trimmed by 3 bases and the J gene end by 0 bases; junction bases not matched to a gene: 9. CDR3: CAWSAATSGRFSYNEQFF. The CDR3 region has the DNA TGTGCCTGGAGCGCCGCCACTAGCGGGAGGTTCTCCTACAATGAGCAGTTCTTC.

This clonotype was observed a handful of times. The rearrangement joins TRBV10-2 to TRBJ2-4; 11 positions match TRBD2. This CDR3 has 17 amino acids. Trimming at V came to 3 bases and at J to 2 bases, leaving 6 bases not matched to a gene. Germline loops: CDR1 WSHSY, CDR2 SAAADI. CDR3 nucleotide sequence: TGCGCCAGCAGTGACCGCGGGACTAGCGGTACCAAAAACATTCAGTACTTC. Translating it yields CASSDRGTSGTKNIQYF.

The chain recombines TRBV6-2 or TRBV6-3 with TRBJ2-7; weak D call: TRBD2 (6 bases). The CDR3 is 18 amino acids. V lost 4 bases and J 0 bases, leaving 22 bases between the germline ends. Germline assignment: CDR1 MNHEY and CDR2 SVGEGT. This CDR3 is CASSWRIGAAGSSYEQYF. The CDR3 DNA is TGTGCCAGCAGTTGGCGAATAGGGGCAGCGGGTAGCTCCTACGAGCAGTACTTC.

This chain connects TRBV2 to TRBJ2-2; weak D call: TRBD2 (7 bases). CDR1 and CDR2 (germline): SNHLY, FYNNEI. Trimming cost V 3 bases and J 5 bases, with 16 bases left between them. The CDR3 covers 16 residues. The CDR3 loop reads CASSEFAQGGTGELFF. Here the CDR3 DNA reads TGTGCCAGCAGTGAGTTCGCACAGGGAGGGACCGGGGAGCTGTTTTTT.

The V call is TRBV18, the J call TRBJ2-5; 8 positions agree with TRBD1. The CDR3 is 15 residues long. Germline V gene sequence: CDR1 KGHSH, CDR2 LQKENI. The trim removed 5 bases at V and 1 base at J, leaving 6 bases unmatched. The CDR3 loop reads CASSVGTGGQETQYF. The CDR3, as DNA: TGTGCCAGCTCAGTCGGGACAGGTGGCCAAGAGACCCAGTACTTC.

This clonotype came up a few times. The genes are TRBV27 and TRBJ2-1, with 7 bases fitting TRBD1. The CDR3 length is 15 residues. V trimming: 6 bases; J trimming: 9 bases; junction bases outside the gene matches: 14. CDR1 and CDR2 (germline): MNHEY, SMNVEV (reference sequence). DNA of the CDR3: TGTGCCAGCAGCCCCTGGCAGGGGGTGGTTCGTGAGCAGTTCTTC. Its protein product is CASSPWQGVVREQFF.

This clonotype was picked up many times. V gene TRBV5-1 combines with J gene TRBJ2-2, with D possibly being TRBD1 (6 bases). Germline V gene lookup returns CDR1 SGHRS and CDR2 YFSETQ. V dropped 2 bases and J dropped 1 base, with 9 bases sitting between them. There are 15 residues in the CDR3. DNA of the CDR3: TGCGCCAGCAGCTTATTGACAGGGAACACCGGGGAGCTGTTTTTT. It specifies CASSLLTGNTGELFF.

This clonotype was detected only a few times. The chain combines TRBV28 with TRBJ2-5; 10 bases line up with TRBD2. V was pared by 1 base and J by 4 bases, with 6 bases of the junction left unmatched. The CDR3 sequence is 16 residues long. Looked up from germline, CDR1 is MDHEN and CDR2 is SYDVKM. The CDR3 DNA reads TGTGCCAGCAGTTTATTTCTAGCGGGAGATAGAGAGACCCAGTACTTC. Amino acids: CASSLFLAGDRETQYF. The complete variable domain, with remaining parts taken from reference TRBV28 and TRBJ2-5, reads DVKVTQSSRYLVKRTGEKVFLECVQDMDHENMFWYRQDPGLGLRLIYFSYDVKMKEKGDIPEGYSVSREKKERFSLILESASTNQTSMYLCASSLFLAGDRETQYFGPGTRLLVL.

The chain employs TRBV19 and TRBJ2-7; 7 bases are a match to TRBD1. The germline gives CDR1 LNHDA, CDR2 SQIVND (reference sequence). The ends lost 5 bases at V and 0 bases at J; junction bases unmatched: 10. The CDR3 contains 16 residues. The CDR3 loop is CASSPGTGESSYEQYF. The CDR3 region has the DNA TGTGCCAGTAGTCCCGGAACAGGGGAAAGCTCCTACGAGCAGTACTTC.

This rearrangement joins TRBV20-1 to TRBJ2-1; 7 bases line up with TRBD2. This CDR3 contains 15 residues. The junction had 2 bases not matched to a gene; V was cut back by 0 bases and J by 0 bases. The germline V gene has CDR1 DFQATT and CDR2 SNEGSKA (reference sequence). CDR3 sequence reads: CSARDRGSSYNEQFF. In DNA, the CDR3 is TGCAGTGCTAGAGACCGCGGGAGCTCCTACAATGAGCAGTTCTTC.

The chain employs TRBV6-1 and TRBJ1-1, with unresolved D. Trimming shortened V by 6 bases and J by 4 bases, and 15 bases separated the two germline ends. Germline values: CDR1 MNHNS, CDR2 SASEGT. The CDR3 spans 14 residues. The CDR3 bases are TGTGCCAGCAGCGACGGATTTGGAGGCACTGAAGCTTTCTTT. Its translation: CASSDGFGGTEAFF.

The J gene is TRBJ2-2, the V gene TRBV7-2; 9 nucleotides align to TRBD2. The J segment lost 0 bases and the V segment lost 7 bases, leaving 18 bases of the junction unmatched. The CDR3 has 20 amino acids. Looked up from germline, CDR1 is SGHTA and CDR2 is FQGNSA. CDR3 sequence (DNA): TGTGCCAGCAACCAACAACCTGGTAGCGGGAGATCCGCGAACACCGGGGAGCTGTTTTTT. Translating gives CASNQQPGSGRSANTGELFF.

Only a few counts were recorded for this clonotype. The rearrangement links TRBV20-1 to TRBJ2-7, with no clear D. V lost 1 base and J 4 bases, leaving 14 bases between the germline ends. Germline lookup yields CDR1 DFQATT and CDR2 SNEGSKA (reference sequence). The CDR3 spans 14 residues. DNA of the CDR3: TGCAGTGCTAGAGTTGGCGGTGAAGCATACGAGCAGTACTTC. Amino acids: CSARVGGEAYEQYF.

V gene TRBV4-3 combines with J gene TRBJ1-1; 12 positions agree with TRBD1. CDR3 size: 18 residues. V shed 0 bases, J shed 5 bases, and the junction held 10 bases outside the gene matches. CDR1 is LGHNA, CDR2 YSLEER, per germline. In DNA, the CDR3 is TGCGCCAGCAGCCAAGATTTTGGGACAGGGGGCGCCGGGACTGAAGCTTTCTTT. Translation gives CASSQDFGTGGAGTEAFF.

This clonotype occurred a few times. The chain joins TRBV6-5 to TRBJ1-2, with a possible D match to TRBD1 (5 bases). Trimming pared 4 bases from V and 5 bases from J, leaving 23 bases between. CDR3 length: 17 residues. Per germline, CDR1 MNHEY and CDR2 SVGAGI. The CDR3: CASSFREGREGRYGYTF. In nucleotides, the CDR3 is TGTGCCAGCAGTTTCAGGGAGGGGCGCGAGGGAAGATATGGCTACACCTTC.

This chain connects TRBV5-1 to TRBJ2-2; TRBD2 agrees at 9 bases. V shed 4 bases, J shed 8 bases, and the junction held 15 bases outside the gene matches. CDR1 and CDR2 from the germline V gene are SGHRS and YFSETQ. The CDR3 is 17 residues long. The CDR3 DNA follows: TGCGCCAGCAGCACCCGGACTAGCGCACCTCTCGGGGGGGAGCTGTTTTTT. Translating it yields CASSTRTSAPLGGELFF.

As to this clonotype: This may come from a read error, since a much larger clone is one base off. The genes are TRBV13 and TRBJ2-1; 7 bases are a match to TRBD2. Germline V lookup: CDR1 PRHDT, CDR2 FYEKMQ (reference sequence). This CDR3 has 13 amino acids. V was clipped by 8 bases and J by 10 bases; unmatched bases: 11. The CDR3 loop is CASGHGTGGEQFF. The CDR3 coding sequence is TGTGCCAGCGGCCACGGGACGGGAGGCGAGCAGTTCTTC.

The gene calls are TRBV7-8 and TRBJ2-2; 9 bases map to TRBD2. Germline V gene lookup returns CDR1 SGHVS and CDR2 FQNEAQ. CDR3 length equals 16 residues. V trimming: 5 bases; J trimming: 8 bases; junction bases outside the gene matches: 12. This CDR3 reads CASSATSGRLGGELFF. The CDR3 bases are TGTGCCAGCAGCGCGACTAGCGGCAGGCTGGGTGGGGAGCTGTTTTTT.

The chain links TRBV6-1 to TRBJ2-2; D gene ambiguous. CDR1 MNHNS and CDR2 SASEGT come from the germline V gene. The CDR3 has 12 residues. Trimming pared 6 bases from V and 5 bases from J, leaving 7 bases between. The CDR3 DNA is TGTGCCAGCAGCCGCCAAACCGGGGAGCTGTTTTTT. Translation: CASSRQTGELFF.

The genes are TRBV28 and TRBJ2-7; D uncertain. CDR1 and CDR2 from the germline V gene are MDHEN and SYDVKM. Trimming removed 3 bases at V and 3 bases at J, with 12 bases between. CDR3 length equals 14 residues. The CDR3: CASSLDGALYEQYF. CDR3 sequence (DNA): TGTGCCAGCAGTTTGGACGGAGCTCTCTACGAGCAGTACTTC.

The chain has TRBV29-1 and TRBJ2-7, with 7 nucleotides matching TRBD1. The CDR3 sequence is 12 residues long. CDR1 and CDR2 (germline): SQVTM, ANQGSEA. J gave up 2 bases and V 6 bases, and 4 bases lay outside the gene matches. For the CDR3, the DNA is TGCAGCGTGGGGGACAGCCCCTACGAGCAGTACTTC. This gives the protein CSVGDSPYEQYF.

This clonotype was recorded at least ten times. The chain joins TRBV27 to TRBJ1-1; unclear D gene. V was shortened by 3 bases and J by 8 bases, with 13 bases between the two germline ends. This CDR3 region has 13 residues. Germline lookup yields CDR1 MNHEY and CDR2 SMNVEV (reference sequence). CDR3 in DNA: TGTGCCAGCAGTTTTAATGGGCTTTCGGAAGCTTTCTTT. Translating it yields CASSFNGLSEAFF.

This clonotype was recorded many times. The rearrangement joins TRBV28 to TRBJ2-5; D is unclear. The CDR3 is made up of 18 amino acids. V lost 2 bases, J lost 4 bases, and 23 bases lay in between. Germline CDR1 reads MDHEN; CDR2 reads SYDVKM. This CDR3 is CASSLSVGRTSQRETQYF. The CDR3, as DNA: TGTGCCAGCAGTTTAAGCGTTGGCCGTACATCCCAGAGAGAGACCCAGTACTTC. Drawing the rest from reference TRBV28 and TRBJ2-5, the complete variable domain is DVKVTQSSRYLVKRTGEKVFLECVQDMDHENMFWYRQDPGLGLRLIYFSYDVKMKEKGDIPEGYSVSREKKERFSLILESASTNQTSMYLCASSLSVGRTSQRETQYFGPGTRLLVL.

This rearrangement joins TRBV3-1 to TRBJ2-7, with D uncertain. CDR3 length: 13 residues. Trimming took off 1 base at V and 0 bases at J, with 4 bases between the two ends. Germline CDR1 reads LGHDT; CDR2 reads YNNKEL (reference sequence). The CDR3 reads CASSQVSSYEQYF. The CDR3 DNA sequence: TGTGCCAGCAGCCAAGTGAGCTCCTACGAGCAGTACTTC.

A few counts support this clonotype. The chain combines TRBV27 with TRBJ2-3; D unresolved. Per the germline V gene, CDR1 is MNHEY and CDR2 is SMNVEV (reference sequence). CDR3 size: 15 residues. The V and J ends lost 2 bases and 0 bases respectively, with 9 bases between them. This CDR3 is CASSLQLQSTDTQYF. The DNA for the CDR3 is TGTGCCAGCAGTTTACAGCTACAAAGCACAGATACGCAGTATTTT.

The chain is built from TRBV30 and TRBJ2-5; D gene ambiguous. Germline assignment: CDR1 GTSNPN and CDR2 SVGIG (reference sequence). The CDR3 spans 13 residues. V was pared by 1 base and J by 5 bases, with 11 bases between. The CDR3 region has the DNA TGTGCCTGGAGTGAGTCCTTTAGGGAGACCCAGTACTTC. It yields the protein CAWSESFRETQYF. Variable domain in full (rest from reference TRBV30 and TRBJ2-5): SQTIHQWPATLVQPVGSPLSLECTVEGTSNPNLYWYRQAAGRGLQLLFYSVGIGQISSEVPQNLSASRPQDRQFILSSKKLLLSDSGFYLCAWSESFRETQYFGPGTRLLVL.

This clonotype turned up a few times. This chain joins TRBV28 and TRBJ1-6, with a weak D call TRBD1 (5 bases). This CDR3 region has 17 residues. V gave up 6 bases and J gave up 0 bases, with 15 bases separating them. Germline V lookup: CDR1 MDHEN, CDR2 SYDVKM. The CDR3 here is CASRTSGVSSYNSPLHF. Written as DNA, the CDR3 is TGTGCCAGCAGGACCTCGGGGGTGAGCTCCTATAATTCACCCCTCCACTTT.